This T cell receptor (beta chain) was sequenced during a study of radiation and T cells in renal cell carcinoma. The study, taken as a whole, reports: Top tumor clonotypes rose in blood 2 weeks post-radiation, then contracted. No pretreatment tumor biopsies were available for baseline clonotypes.

Time point of the sample: baseline pretreatment blood. Treatment specified: 15 Gy SBRT to primary tumor, nephrectomy 4 weeks later. Serial blood draws occurred at baseline and 2 and 4 weeks post-SBRT. The patient's renal cell carcinoma had clear cell pathology. This table comes from immunoSEQ multiplex PCR, and its TCRdb copy is limited to in-frame clones, with some not included. The top ten clones hold 20% to 25% of a sample with about 140,000 clones, 75% to 90% of them seen once. For this clone: Its target is unknown.

The receptor was derived from a woman aged 45-60 years with renal cell carcinoma. The starting material was blood, obtained from a patient whose treatment included radiotherapy and nephrectomy.

CDR3 sequence reads: CSVKGPGTGRTDTQYF. As DNA, the CDR3 is TGCAGCGTCAAAGGGCCGGGGACAGGGAGAACAGATACGCAGTATTTT. The V gene is TRBV29-1, the J gene TRBJ2-3; 9 nucleotides agree with TRBD1. V was clipped by 6 bases and J by 3 bases; unmatched bases: 13. In germline, CDR1 is SQVTM, CDR2 ANQGSEA. The CDR3 consists of 16 residues.